This is a list of T cell receptor beta chains from one sample in a study of identical twins' blood T cells. TCRdb re-called the 5' RACE reads through MiXCR, storing one row per CDR3 protein. The profile shows 300,000 to 450,000 distinct CDR3 sequences, 28% of them singletons. Sequencing was done on a sample of PBMCs. The receptors come from a woman aged 18 to 55 in good health. CDR3s include the opening cysteine and the closing phenylalanine or tryptophan. Clone size, where shown, is once, few, many, or a class for clones that have expanded.

cdr3_aa cdr3_length clone_size v_call
CASSQRQASSYEQYF 15 - TRBV6-2/TRBV6-3
CSACDSQETQYF 12 - TRBV20-1
CASTPPHDQPQHF 13 - TRBV6-5
CASSQDMGQPQHF 13 - TRBV4-3
CASSLGPVAGRSYNEQFF 18 - TRBV7-2
CASSLGEGFEAFF 13 - TRBV5-1
CSVAAGKAEAFF 12 few TRBV29-1
CASSYFRGDMQYF 13 - TRBV6-2/TRBV6-3
CAISDVGQNYNEQFF 15 - TRBV10-3
CATSPAGDRRFTDTQYF 17 few TRBV24-1
CATKLPQSSYNEQFF 15 few TRBV10-3
CASSLPQLAGGKETQYF 17 few TRBV5-4
CSARGYSYNEQFF 13 few TRBV20-1
CSVGTGFTEAFF 12 - TRBV29-1
CAGYYNEQFF 10 few TRBV6-9
CASTLITGRGYNEQFF 16 - TRBV6-2/TRBV6-3
CASSPHGFTDGYTF 14 - TRBV9
CSADALGTVVGYTF 14 - TRBV20-1
CSGMGGTEAFF 11 few TRBV29-1
CASSEDRGRDSPLHF 15 - TRBV2
CASNPDVTGELFF 13 - TRBV6-2/TRBV6-3
CSARTVTDTQYF 12 - TRBV20-1
CASSESQGGRTEAFF 15 many TRBV25-1
CASSLDDVSPYNEQFF 16 - TRBV5-1
CASSVGTLLKGVNEQFF 17 - TRBV9
CSARRRYNEQFF 12 once TRBV20-1
CSAPKGGSGNTIYF 14 - TRBV20-1
CASSLRTGTEAFF 13 many TRBV9
CSVEGTLYGYTF 12 - TRBV29-1
CSAPSPSGTYNEQFF 15 - TRBV20-1
CSASYRGSPLFYGYTF 16 - TRBV20-1
CASSSGSSRTYEQYF 15 few TRBV12-3/TRBV12-4
CASSSGLDPQETQYF 15 - TRBV5-6
CASSTGQPNYGYTF 14 few TRBV5-6
CSVGLGAGELFF 12 few TRBV29-1
CASSLGQSYGYTF 13 many TRBV7-6
CASSREGHSGNTIYF 15 - TRBV27
CASSFGNGPSAGNTIYF 17 - TRBV27
CSARDNEQFF 10 many TRBV20-1
CASSLGGRATDTQYF 15 - TRBV7-2
CASNSDPNTGELFF 14 - TRBV6-2/TRBV6-3
CASTRVADSYEQYF 14 few TRBV19